Reported below is one T cell receptor (beta chain). Generated by immunoSEQ multiplex PCR, the TCRdb table keeps only in-frame clones and is missing some. This table has 30,000 to 45,000 clones, 78% appearing once. V was trimmed by 0 bases and J by 2 bases, leaving 22 bases between them. This CDR3 region has 19 residues. Germline V CDR1 and CDR2: MGHRA, YSYEKL. These data are taken from a study of OX40 agonist ivuxolimab in advanced cancers. Here the sequenced sample was CD4+ or CD8+ T cells sorted from blood, taken in a trial of the OX40 agonist ivuxolimab. This clonotype was sampled from an adult with an advanced solid tumor such as melanoma, head and neck, liver or kidney cancer. The chain joins TRBV4-1 to TRBJ1-1; D ambiguous. The CDR3 sequence: CASSQDVFGRRASNTEAFF. DNA for the CDR3: TGCGCCAGCAGCCAAGATGTATTTGGTCGGAGGGCGAGTAACACTGAAGCTTTCTTT.